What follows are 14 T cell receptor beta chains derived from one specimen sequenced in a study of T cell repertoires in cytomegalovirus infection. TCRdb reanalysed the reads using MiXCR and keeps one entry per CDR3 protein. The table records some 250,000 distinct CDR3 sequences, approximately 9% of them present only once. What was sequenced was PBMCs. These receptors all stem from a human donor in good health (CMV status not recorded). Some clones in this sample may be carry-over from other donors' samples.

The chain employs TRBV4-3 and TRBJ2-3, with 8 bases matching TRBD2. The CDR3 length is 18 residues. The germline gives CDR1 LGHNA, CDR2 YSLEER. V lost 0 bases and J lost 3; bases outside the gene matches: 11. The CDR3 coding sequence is TGCGCCAGCAGCCAAGATCATGGCGCGGGGGGACTTACAGATACGCAGTATTTT. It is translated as CASSQDHGAGGLTDTQYF.

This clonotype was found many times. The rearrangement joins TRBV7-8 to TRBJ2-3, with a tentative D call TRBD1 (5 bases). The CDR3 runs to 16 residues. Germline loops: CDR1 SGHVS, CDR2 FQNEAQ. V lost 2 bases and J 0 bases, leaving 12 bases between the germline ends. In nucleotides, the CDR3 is TGTGCCAGCAGCTTAACCATGACAGTAAGCACAGATACGCAGTATTTT. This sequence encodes CASSLTMTVSTDTQYF.

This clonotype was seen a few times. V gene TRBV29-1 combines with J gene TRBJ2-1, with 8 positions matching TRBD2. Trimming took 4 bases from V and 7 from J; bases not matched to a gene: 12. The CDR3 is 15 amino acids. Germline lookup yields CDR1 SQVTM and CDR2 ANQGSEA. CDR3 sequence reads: CSVVRVGGGRNEQFF. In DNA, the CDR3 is TGCAGCGTTGTTAGGGTAGGCGGGGGGAGGAATGAGCAGTTCTTC.

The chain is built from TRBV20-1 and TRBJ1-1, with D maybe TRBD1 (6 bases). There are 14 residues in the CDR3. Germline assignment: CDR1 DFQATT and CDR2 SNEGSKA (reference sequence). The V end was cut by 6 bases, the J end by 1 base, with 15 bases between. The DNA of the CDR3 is TGCAGTGCAACAAAGGGGGGGAGGAACACTGAAGCTTTCTTT. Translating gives CSATKGGRNTEAFF.

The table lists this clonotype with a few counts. As DNA, the CDR3 is TGCGCCAGCAGCCAAGAAATAGGGAACTTCTACGAGCAGTACTTC. Protein: CASSQEIGNFYEQYF. The chain recombines TRBV4-3 with TRBJ2-7; no clear D gene. There are 15 residues in the CDR3. V lost 0 bases and J 3 bases, leaving 12 bases between the germline ends. CDR1 and CDR2 (germline): LGHNA, YSLEER.

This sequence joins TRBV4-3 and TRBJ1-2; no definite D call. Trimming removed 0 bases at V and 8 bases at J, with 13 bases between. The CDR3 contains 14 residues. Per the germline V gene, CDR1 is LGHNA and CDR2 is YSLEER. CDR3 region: CASSQDAGSRGYTF. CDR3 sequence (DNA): TGCGCCAGCAGCCAAGATGCGGGGTCGCGAGGCTACACCTTC.

The CDR3 nucleotides read TGTGCCAGCAGTAGGGACGCGGCTAGCACAGATACGCAGTATTTT. It is translated as CASSRDAASTDTQYF. This chain uses TRBV7-2 with TRBJ2-3; tentatively, D is TRBD1 or TRBD2 (5 bases each). CDR1 SGHTA and CDR2 FQGNSA come from the germline V gene. V shed 6 bases and J shed 0 bases, with 13 bases lying between them. The CDR3 totals 15 residues.

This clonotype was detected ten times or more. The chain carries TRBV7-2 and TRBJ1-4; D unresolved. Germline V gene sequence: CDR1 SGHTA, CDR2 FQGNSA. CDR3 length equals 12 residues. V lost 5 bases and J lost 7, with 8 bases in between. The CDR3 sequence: CASSPSREKLFF. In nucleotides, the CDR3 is TGTGCCAGCAGCCCCAGTCGTGAAAAACTGTTTTTT.

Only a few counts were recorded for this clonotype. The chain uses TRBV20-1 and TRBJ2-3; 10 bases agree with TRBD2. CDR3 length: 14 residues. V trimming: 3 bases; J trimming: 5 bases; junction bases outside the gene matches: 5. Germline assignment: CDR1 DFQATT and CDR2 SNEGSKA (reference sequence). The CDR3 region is CSASILAGVDTQYF. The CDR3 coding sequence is TGCAGTGCTAGTATCCTAGCGGGGGTAGATACGCAGTATTTT.

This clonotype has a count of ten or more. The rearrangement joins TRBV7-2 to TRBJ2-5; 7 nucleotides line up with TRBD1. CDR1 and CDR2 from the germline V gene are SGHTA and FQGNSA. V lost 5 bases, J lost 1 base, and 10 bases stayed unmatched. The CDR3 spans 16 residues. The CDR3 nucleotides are TGTGCCAGCAGCCCCCCGGGACAGATCCTCCAAGAGACCCAGTACTTC. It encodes CASSPPGQILQETQYF.

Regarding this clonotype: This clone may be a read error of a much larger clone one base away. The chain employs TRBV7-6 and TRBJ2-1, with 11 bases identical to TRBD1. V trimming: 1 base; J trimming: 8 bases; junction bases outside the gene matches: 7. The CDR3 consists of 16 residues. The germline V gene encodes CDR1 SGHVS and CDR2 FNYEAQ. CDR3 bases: TGTGCCAGCAGCTTAGGGTGGGACAGGGGGTATGATGAGCAGTTCTTC. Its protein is CASSLGWDRGYDEQFF.

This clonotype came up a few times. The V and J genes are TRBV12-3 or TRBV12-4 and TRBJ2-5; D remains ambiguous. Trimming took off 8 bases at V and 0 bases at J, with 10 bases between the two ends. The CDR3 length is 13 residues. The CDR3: CASGNHHQETQYF. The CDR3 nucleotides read TGTGCCAGCGGGAACCATCACCAAGAGACCCAGTACTTC.

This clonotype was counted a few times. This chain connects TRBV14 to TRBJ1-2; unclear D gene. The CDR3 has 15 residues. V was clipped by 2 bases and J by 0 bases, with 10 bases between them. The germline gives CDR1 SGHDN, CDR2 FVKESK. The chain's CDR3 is CASSQQRVANYGYTF. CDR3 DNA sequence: TGTGCCAGCAGCCAACAGAGGGTAGCTAACTATGGCTACACCTTC.

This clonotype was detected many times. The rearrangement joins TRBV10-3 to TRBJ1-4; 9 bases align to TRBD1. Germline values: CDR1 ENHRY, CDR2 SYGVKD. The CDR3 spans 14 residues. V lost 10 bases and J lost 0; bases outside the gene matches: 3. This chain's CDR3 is CATRTGATNEKLFF. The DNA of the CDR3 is TGTGCCACCAGGACAGGGGCAACTAATGAAAAACTGTTTTTT.